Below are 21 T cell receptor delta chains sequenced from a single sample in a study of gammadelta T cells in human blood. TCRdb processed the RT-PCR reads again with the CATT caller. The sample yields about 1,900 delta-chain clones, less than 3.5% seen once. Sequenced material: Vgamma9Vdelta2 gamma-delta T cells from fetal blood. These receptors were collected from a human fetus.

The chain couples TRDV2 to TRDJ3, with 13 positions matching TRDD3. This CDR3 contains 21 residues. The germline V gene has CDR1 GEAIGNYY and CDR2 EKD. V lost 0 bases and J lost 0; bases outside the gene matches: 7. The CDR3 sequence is CACDTVLGDTLRSWDTRQMFF. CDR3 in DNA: TGTGCCTGTGACACCGTACTGGGGGATACGCTTCGCTCCTGGGACACCCGACAGATGTTTTTC.

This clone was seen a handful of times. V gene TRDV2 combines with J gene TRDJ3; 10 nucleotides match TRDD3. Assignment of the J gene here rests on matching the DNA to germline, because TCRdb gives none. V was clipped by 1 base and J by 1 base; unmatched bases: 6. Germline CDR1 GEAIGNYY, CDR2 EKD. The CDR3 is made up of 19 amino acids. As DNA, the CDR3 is TGTGCCTGTGACACGATACTGGGGGATTTTTCCTGGGACACCCGACAGATGTTTTTC. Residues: CACDTILGDFSWDTRQMFF.

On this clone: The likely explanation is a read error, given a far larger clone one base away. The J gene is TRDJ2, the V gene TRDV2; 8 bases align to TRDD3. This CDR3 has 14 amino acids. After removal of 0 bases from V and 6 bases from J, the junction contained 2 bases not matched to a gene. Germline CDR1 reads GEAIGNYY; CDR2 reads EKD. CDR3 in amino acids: CACDTWGMSAQLFF. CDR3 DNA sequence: TGTGCCTGTGACACCTGGGGGATGTCAGCACAACTCTTCTTT.

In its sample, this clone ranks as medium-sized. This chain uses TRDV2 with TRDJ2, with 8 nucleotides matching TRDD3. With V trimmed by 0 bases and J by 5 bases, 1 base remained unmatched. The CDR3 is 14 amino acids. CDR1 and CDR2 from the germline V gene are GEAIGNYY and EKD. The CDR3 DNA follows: TGTGCCTGTGACACCTGGGGATACACAGCACAACTCTTCTTT. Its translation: CACDTWGYTAQLFF.

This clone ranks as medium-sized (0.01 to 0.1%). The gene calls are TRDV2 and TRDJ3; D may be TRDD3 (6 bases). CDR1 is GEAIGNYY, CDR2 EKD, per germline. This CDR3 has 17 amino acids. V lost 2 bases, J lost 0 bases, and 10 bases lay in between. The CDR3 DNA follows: TGTGCCTGTGACAGTACTGGGTTCTCCTGGGACACCCGACAGATGTTTTTC. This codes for CACDSTGFSWDTRQMFF.

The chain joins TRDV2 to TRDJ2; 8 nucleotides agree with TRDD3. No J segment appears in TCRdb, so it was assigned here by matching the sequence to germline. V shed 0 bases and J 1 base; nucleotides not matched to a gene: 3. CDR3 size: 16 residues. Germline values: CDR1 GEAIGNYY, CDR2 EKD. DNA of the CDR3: TGTGCCTGTGACACCCTGGGGGACGGTTTGACAGCACAACTCTTCTTT. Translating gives CACDTLGDGLTAQLFF.

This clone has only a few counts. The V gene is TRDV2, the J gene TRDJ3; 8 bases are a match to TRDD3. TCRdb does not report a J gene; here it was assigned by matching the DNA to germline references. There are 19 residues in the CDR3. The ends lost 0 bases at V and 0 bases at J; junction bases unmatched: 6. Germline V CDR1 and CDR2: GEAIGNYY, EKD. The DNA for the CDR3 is TGTGCCTGTGACACCTGGGGGATTGGTCGCTCCTGGGACACCCGACAGATGTTTTTC. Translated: CACDTWGIGRSWDTRQMFF.

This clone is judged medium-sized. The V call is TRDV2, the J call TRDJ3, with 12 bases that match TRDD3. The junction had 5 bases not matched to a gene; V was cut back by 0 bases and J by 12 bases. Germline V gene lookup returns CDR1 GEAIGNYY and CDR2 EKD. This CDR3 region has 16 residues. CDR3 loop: CACDTVLGDTGRQMFF. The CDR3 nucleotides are TGTGCCTGTGACACCGTACTGGGGGATACCGGCCGACAGATGTTTTTC.

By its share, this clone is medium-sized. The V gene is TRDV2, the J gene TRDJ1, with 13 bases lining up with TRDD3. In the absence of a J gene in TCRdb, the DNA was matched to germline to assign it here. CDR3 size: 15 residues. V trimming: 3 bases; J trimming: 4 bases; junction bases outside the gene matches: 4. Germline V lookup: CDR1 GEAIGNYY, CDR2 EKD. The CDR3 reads CACDLLGDTGDKLIF. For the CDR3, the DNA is TGTGCCTGTGACTTACTGGGGGATACGGGCGATAAACTCATCTTT.

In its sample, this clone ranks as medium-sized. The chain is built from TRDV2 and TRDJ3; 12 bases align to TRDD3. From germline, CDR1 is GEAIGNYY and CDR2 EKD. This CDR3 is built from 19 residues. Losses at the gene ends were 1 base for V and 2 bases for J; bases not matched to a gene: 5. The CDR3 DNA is TGTGCCTGTGACACGCTGGGGGATACGCGCACCTGGGACACCCGACAGATGTTTTTC. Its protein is CACDTLGDTRTWDTRQMFF.

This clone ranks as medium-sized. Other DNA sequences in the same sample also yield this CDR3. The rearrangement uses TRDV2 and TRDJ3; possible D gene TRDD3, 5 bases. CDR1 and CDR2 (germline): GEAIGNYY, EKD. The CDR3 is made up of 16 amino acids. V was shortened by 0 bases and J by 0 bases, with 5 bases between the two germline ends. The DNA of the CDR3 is TGTGCCTGTGACACCTGGGGCTCCTGGGACACCCGACAGATGTTTTTC. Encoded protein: CACDTWGSWDTRQMFF.

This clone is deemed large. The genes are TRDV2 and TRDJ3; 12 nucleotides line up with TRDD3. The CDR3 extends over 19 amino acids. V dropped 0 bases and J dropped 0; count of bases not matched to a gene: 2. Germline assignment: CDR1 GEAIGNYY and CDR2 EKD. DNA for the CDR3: TGTGCCTGTGACACCGTCTGGGGGATACGCTCCTGGGACACCCGACAGATGTTTTTC. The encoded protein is CACDTVWGIRSWDTRQMFF.

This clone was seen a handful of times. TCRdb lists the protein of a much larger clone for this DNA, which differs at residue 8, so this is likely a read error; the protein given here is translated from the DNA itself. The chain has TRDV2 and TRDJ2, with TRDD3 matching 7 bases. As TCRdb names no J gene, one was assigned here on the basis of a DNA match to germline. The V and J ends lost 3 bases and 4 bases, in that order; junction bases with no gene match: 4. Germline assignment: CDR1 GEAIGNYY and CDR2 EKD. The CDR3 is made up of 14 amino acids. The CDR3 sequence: CACDAWGTTAQLFF. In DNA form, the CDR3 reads TGTGCCTGTGACGCATGGGGGACGACAGCACAACTCTTCTTT.

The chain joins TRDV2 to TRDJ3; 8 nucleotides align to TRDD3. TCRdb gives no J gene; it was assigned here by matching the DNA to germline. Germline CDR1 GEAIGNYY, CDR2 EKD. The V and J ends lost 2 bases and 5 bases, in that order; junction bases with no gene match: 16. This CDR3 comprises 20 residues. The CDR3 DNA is TGTGCCTGTGACAACTGGGGGGATAGCATCGTGTCCCGGGACACCCGACAGATGTTTTTC. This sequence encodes CACDNWGDSIVSRDTRQMFF.

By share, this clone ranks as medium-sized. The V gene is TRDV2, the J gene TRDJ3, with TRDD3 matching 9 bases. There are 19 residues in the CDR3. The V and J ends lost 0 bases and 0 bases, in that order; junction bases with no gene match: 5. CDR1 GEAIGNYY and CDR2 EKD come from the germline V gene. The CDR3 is CACDTGGYIGSWDTRQMFF. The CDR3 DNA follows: TGTGCCTGTGACACCGGGGGATACATAGGCTCCTGGGACACCCGACAGATGTTTTTC.

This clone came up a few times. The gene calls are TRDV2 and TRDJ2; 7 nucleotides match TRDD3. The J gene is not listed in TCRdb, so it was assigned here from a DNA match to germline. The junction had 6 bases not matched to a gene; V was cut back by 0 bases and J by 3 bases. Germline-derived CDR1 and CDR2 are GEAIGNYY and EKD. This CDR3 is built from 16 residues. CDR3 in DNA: TGTGCCTGTGACACCGTTGGGGGAGAGGTGACAGCACAACTCTTCTTT. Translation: CACDTVGGEVTAQLFF.

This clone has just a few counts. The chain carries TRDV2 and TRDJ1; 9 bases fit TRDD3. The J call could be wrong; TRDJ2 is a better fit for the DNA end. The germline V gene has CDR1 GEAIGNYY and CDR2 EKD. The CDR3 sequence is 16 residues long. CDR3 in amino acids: CACDAMGDTLTAQLFF. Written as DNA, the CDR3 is TGTGCCTGTGACGCGATGGGGGATACTTTGACAGCACAACTCTTCTTT.

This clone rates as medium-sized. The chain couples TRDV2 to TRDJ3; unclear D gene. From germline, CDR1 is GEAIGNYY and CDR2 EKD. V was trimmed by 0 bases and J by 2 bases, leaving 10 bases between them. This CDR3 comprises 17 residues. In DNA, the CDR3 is TGTGCCTGTGACACCAAAAGGCCTGCCTGGGACACCCGACAGATGTTTTTC. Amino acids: CACDTKRPAWDTRQMFF.

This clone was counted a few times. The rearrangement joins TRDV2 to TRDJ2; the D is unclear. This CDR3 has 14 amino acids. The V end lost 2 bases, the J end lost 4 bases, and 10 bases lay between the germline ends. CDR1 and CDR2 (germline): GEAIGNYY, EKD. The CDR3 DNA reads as TGTGCCTGTGACATGGTGGATTCGACAGCACAACTCTTCTTT. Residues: CACDMVDSTAQLFF.

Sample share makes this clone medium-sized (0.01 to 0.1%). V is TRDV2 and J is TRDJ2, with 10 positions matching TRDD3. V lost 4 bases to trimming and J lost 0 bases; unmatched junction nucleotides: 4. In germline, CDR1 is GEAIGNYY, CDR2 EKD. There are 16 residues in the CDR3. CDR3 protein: CACDSLGDTLTAQLFF. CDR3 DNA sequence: TGTGCCTGTGATAGTCTGGGGGATACTTTGACAGCACAACTCTTCTTT.

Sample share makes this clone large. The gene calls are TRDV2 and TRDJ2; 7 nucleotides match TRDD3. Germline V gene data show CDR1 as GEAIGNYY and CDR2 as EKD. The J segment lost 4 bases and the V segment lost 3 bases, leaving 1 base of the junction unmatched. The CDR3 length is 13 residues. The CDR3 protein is CACDYWGTAQLFF. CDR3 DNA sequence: TGTGCCTGTGACTACTGGGGGACAGCACAACTCTTCTTT.